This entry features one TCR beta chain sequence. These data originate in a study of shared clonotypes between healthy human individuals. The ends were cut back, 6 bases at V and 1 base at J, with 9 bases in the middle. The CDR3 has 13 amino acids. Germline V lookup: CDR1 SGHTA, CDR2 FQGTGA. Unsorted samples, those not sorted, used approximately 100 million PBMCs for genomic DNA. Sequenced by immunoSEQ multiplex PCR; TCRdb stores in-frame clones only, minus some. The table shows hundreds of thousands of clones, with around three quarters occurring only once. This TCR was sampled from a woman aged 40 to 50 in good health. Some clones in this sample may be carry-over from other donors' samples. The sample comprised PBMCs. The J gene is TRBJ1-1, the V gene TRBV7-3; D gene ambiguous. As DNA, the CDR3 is TGTGCCAGCAGACAGATCGCGAACACTGAAGCTTTCTTT. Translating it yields CASRQIANTEAFF.